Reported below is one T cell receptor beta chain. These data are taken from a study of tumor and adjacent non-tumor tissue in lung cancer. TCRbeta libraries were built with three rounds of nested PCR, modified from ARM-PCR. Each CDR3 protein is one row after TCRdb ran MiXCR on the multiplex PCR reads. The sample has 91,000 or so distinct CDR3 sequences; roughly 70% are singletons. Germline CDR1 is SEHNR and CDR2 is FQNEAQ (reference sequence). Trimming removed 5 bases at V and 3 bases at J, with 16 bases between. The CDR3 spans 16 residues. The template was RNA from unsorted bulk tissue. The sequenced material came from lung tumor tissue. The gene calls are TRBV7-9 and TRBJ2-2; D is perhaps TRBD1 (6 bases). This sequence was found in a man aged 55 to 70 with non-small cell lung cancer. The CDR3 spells CASSHPGTRDTGELFF. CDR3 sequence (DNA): TGTGCCAGCAGCCACCCCGGGACAAGGGACACCGGGGAGCTGTTTTTT.